Listed below are T cell receptor beta chains from one sample, sequenced in a study of blood T cell repertoires in COVID-19. Only in-frame clones appear in the TCRdb table, and some are missing; sequencing was by immunoSEQ multiplex PCR. Here the sample spans about 170,000 clones, approximately 85% being singletons. Sequencing was done on a sample of peripheral blood. The receptors come from a man aged 40-50 years who had recovered from COVID-19. CDR3s include the opening cysteine and the closing phenylalanine or tryptophan. Each record gives: CDR3 length, D gene, V gene, J gene, clone size, CDR3 DNA, CDR3 protein. D genes are given only for firm matches. Clone size is shown for a subset of rows, as once, few, many or a class of expanded clone.

len: 16
d_gene: -
v_gene: TRBV18
j_gene: TRBJ2-7
abundance: -
CDR3nt: TGTGCCAGCTCACGGAGCCAGGGTATCCTTATCTACGAGCAGTACTTC
CDR3aa: CASSRSQGILIYEQYF

len: 17
d_gene: TRBD1
v_gene: TRBV19
j_gene: TRBJ2-3
abundance: -
CDR3nt: TGTGCCAGTAGTATAGTAGCGACAGGGGTCGGCACAGATACGCAGTATTTT
CDR3aa: CASSIVATGVGTDTQYF

len: 15
d_gene: TRBD2
v_gene: TRBV4-2
j_gene: TRBJ2-3
abundance: -
CDR3nt: TGTGCCAGCAGCCCTAGCGGGGGGGCCCCAGATACGCAGTATTTT
CDR3aa: CASSPSGGAPDTQYF

len: 15
d_gene: TRBD2
v_gene: TRBV4-2
j_gene: TRBJ2-1
abundance: -
CDR3nt: TGTGCCAGCAGCCAAGATGGGGCTAGCGGGACCGAGCAGTTCTTC
CDR3aa: CASSQDGASGTEQFF

len: 15
d_gene: TRBD2
v_gene: TRBV7-6
j_gene: TRBJ2-7
abundance: few
CDR3nt: TGTGCCAGCAGCGCCCAGACTAGCGGGCCGGGCGAGCAGTACTTC
CDR3aa: CASSAQTSGPGEQYF

len: 14
d_gene: -
v_gene: TRBV15
j_gene: TRBJ1-1
abundance: -
CDR3nt: TGTGCCACCCGGGACTTATCATGGAACACTGAAGCTTTCTTT
CDR3aa: CATRDLSWNTEAFF

len: 14
d_gene: -
v_gene: TRBV30
j_gene: TRBJ1-1
abundance: -
CDR3nt: TGTGCCTGGAGTGTAGACAGGTTGAACACTGAAGCTTTCTTT
CDR3aa: CAWSVDRLNTEAFF

len: 15
d_gene: TRBD1
v_gene: TRBV11-2
j_gene: TRBJ2-2
abundance: -
CDR3nt: TGTGCCAGCAGCTTATACAGGGGAAACACCGGGGAGCTGTTTTTT
CDR3aa: CASSLYRGNTGELFF

len: 16
d_gene: TRBD2
v_gene: TRBV9
j_gene: TRBJ2-1
abundance: once
CDR3nt: TGTGCCAGCAGCGAGAGCCTAGCGGGAGACTACAATGAGCAGTTCTTC
CDR3aa: CASSESLAGDYNEQFF

len: 15
d_gene: -
v_gene: TRBV11-3
j_gene: TRBJ2-1
abundance: -
CDR3nt: TGTGCCAGCAGCTTAGTGGCGGCCCCAGCCTATGAGCAGTTCTTC
CDR3aa: CASSLVAAPAYEQFF

len: 15
d_gene: TRBD2
v_gene: TRBV11-3
j_gene: TRBJ2-1
abundance: -
CDR3nt: TGTGCCAGCAGCGCAGGGACTAGCGCTGGGCATGAGCAGTTCTTC
CDR3aa: CASSAGTSAGHEQFF

len: 20
d_gene: -
v_gene: TRBV12-2
j_gene: TRBJ2-7
abundance: -
CDR3nt: TGTGCAAGTCGCTTCCTCGACGGGACTAGCGGAAACTCACTTTGCTACGAGCAGTACTTC
CDR3aa: CASRFLDGTSGNSLCYEQYF

len: 14
d_gene: -
v_gene: TRBV2
j_gene: TRBJ1-2
abundance: few
CDR3nt: TGTGCCAGCAGTGAATGGGGGCCAGGGGATGGCTACACCTTC
CDR3aa: CASSEWGPGDGYTF

len: 13
d_gene: -
v_gene: TRBV7-9
j_gene: TRBJ1-1
abundance: once
CDR3nt: TGTGCCAGCAGCTTAAACGCTCGGGAGGAGGCTTTCTTT
CDR3aa: CASSLNAREEAFF

len: 14
d_gene: -
v_gene: TRBV6-2/TRBV6-3
j_gene: TRBJ2-2
abundance: -
CDR3nt: TGTGCCAGCAGTCAGGGCATGAACACCGGGGAGCTGTTTTTT
CDR3aa: CASSQGMNTGELFF

len: 12
d_gene: -
v_gene: TRBV9
j_gene: TRBJ2-1
abundance: -
CDR3nt: TGTGCCAGCAGCGGGGGCCTCGCTGAGCAGTTCTTC
CDR3aa: CASSGGLAEQFF

len: 14
d_gene: TRBD1
v_gene: TRBV4-3
j_gene: TRBJ2-2
abundance: -
CDR3nt: TGCGCCAGCAGCCCGCAGGGGGACCCCGGGGAGCTGTTTTTT
CDR3aa: CASSPQGDPGELFF

len: 14
d_gene: -
v_gene: TRBV7-3
j_gene: TRBJ2-5
abundance: -
CDR3nt: TGTGCCAGCAGCCCAGGTGGGGAGTTGGAGACCCAGTACTTC
CDR3aa: CASSPGGELETQYF

len: 14
d_gene: -
v_gene: TRBV6-5
j_gene: TRBJ1-1
abundance: once
CDR3nt: TGTGCCAGCAGTAAGAGACAGTCTGACACTGAAGCTTTCTTT
CDR3aa: CASSKRQSDTEAFF

len: 15
d_gene: -
v_gene: TRBV4-2
j_gene: TRBJ2-5
abundance: -
CDR3nt: TGTGCCAGCAGCCAAGACAGGGGTTTTGAAGAGACCCAGTACTTC
CDR3aa: CASSQDRGFEETQYF

len: 16
d_gene: TRBD2
v_gene: TRBV7-3
j_gene: TRBJ2-3
abundance: once
CDR3nt: TGTGCCAGCAGCTCGAGACTAGCGGGGGACACAGATACGCAGTATTTT
CDR3aa: CASSSRLAGDTDTQYF

len: 15
d_gene: -
v_gene: TRBV18
j_gene: TRBJ2-1
abundance: -
CDR3nt: TGTGCCAGCTCACCTGTCGGCAGGGGCGGCGATGAGCAGTTCTTC
CDR3aa: CASSPVGRGGDEQFF

len: 17
d_gene: TRBD1
v_gene: TRBV4-3
j_gene: TRBJ2-3
abundance: -
CDR3nt: TGCGCCAGCAGCCAAGGGGTGGGACAGACCTCCACAGATACGCAGTATTTT
CDR3aa: CASSQGVGQTSTDTQYF

len: 13
d_gene: -
v_gene: TRBV2
j_gene: TRBJ2-3
abundance: -
CDR3nt: TGTGCCAGCACCAGCGCTAGCACAGATACGCAGTATTTT
CDR3aa: CASTSASTDTQYF

len: 13
d_gene: -
v_gene: TRBV7-3
j_gene: TRBJ2-2
abundance: -
CDR3nt: TGTGCCAGCAGCTTAAACGAGGCCGGGGAGCTGTTTTTT
CDR3aa: CASSLNEAGELFF

len: 14
d_gene: TRBD1
v_gene: TRBV29-1
j_gene: TRBJ2-7
abundance: once
CDR3nt: TGCAGCGTTGATTCGTCAGGGGGCTTATACGAGCAGTACTTC
CDR3aa: CSVDSSGGLYEQYF

len: 14
d_gene: TRBD1
v_gene: TRBV6-5
j_gene: TRBJ2-7
abundance: -
CDR3nt: TGTGCCAGCAGGACCCGACAGGGGATCTACGAGCAGTACTTC
CDR3aa: CASRTRQGIYEQYF

len: 13
d_gene: -
v_gene: TRBV6-5
j_gene: TRBJ1-1
abundance: -
CDR3nt: TGTGCCAGCTCGGCGGGGACGACCACTGAAGCTTTCTTT
CDR3aa: CASSAGTTTEAFF

len: 13
d_gene: TRBD1
v_gene: TRBV19
j_gene: TRBJ1-5
abundance: -
CDR3nt: TGTGCCAGCCGAGGACAGGGGGATCAGCCCCAGCATTTT
CDR3aa: CASRGQGDQPQHF

len: 16
d_gene: -
v_gene: TRBV19
j_gene: TRBJ2-2
abundance: -
CDR3nt: TGTGCCAGTAGTATAGATACCCAGGTCCGCACCGGGGAGCTGTTTTTT
CDR3aa: CASSIDTQVRTGELFF

len: 15
d_gene: -
v_gene: TRBV4-3
j_gene: TRBJ2-7
abundance: -
CDR3nt: TGCGCCAGCAGCCAAGATCTAGGCGCCCCATACGAGCAGTACTTC
CDR3aa: CASSQDLGAPYEQYF

len: 15
d_gene: -
v_gene: TRBV2
j_gene: TRBJ2-7
abundance: -
CDR3nt: TGTGCCAGCAGTGACGACGGTGAGGCCTCCTACGAGCAGTACTTC
CDR3aa: CASSDDGEASYEQYF

len: 13
d_gene: TRBD1
v_gene: TRBV7-9
j_gene: TRBJ1-2
abundance: few
CDR3nt: TGTGCCAGCAGCTTAGGGGGACAGGTGGGCTACACCTTC
CDR3aa: CASSLGGQVGYTF